This is a list of T cell receptor beta chains from one sample in a study of blood T cell repertoires in COVID-19. Some clones are missing from TCRdb's copy, which holds only in-frame ones; the method was immunoSEQ multiplex PCR. Here the sample spans hundreds of thousands of clones, about 90% being singletons. The source material was PBMCs or T cells enriched from blood (not recorded which). These receptors originate from a woman aged 18-29 years with acute COVID-19. The CDR3 runs from the conserved cysteine through the conserved F or W. Each record gives: V gene, CDR3 length, D gene, clone size, J gene, CDR3 DNA, CDR3 protein. A D gene is named only where the DNA matches it firmly. Some rows have no size entry. The others give once, few or many, or a class for an expanded clone.

TRBV30	14	.	.	TRBJ2-5	TGTGCCTGGAGTTCACCGGGATCATGGGCGACCCAGTACTTC	CAWSSPGSWATQYF
TRBV28	15	.	.	TRBJ1-1	TGTGCCAGCAGTTTATCTGCGGGGGTGAACACTGAAGCTTTCTTT	CASSLSAGVNTEAFF
TRBV6-5	14	TRBD2	.	TRBJ2-2	TGTGCCAGCAGGGCTAGCGGTTTATCCGGGGAGCTGTTTTTT	CASRASGLSGELFF
TRBV5-4	16	.	.	TRBJ1-1	TGTGCCAGCAGCTTGGGAGAGGGTAGGGCGAACACTGAAGCTTTCTTT	CASSLGEGRANTEAFF
TRBV2	11	.	.	TRBJ1-4	TGTGCCAGCAACAGGGCGGAATCGATGTTTTTT	CASNRAESMFF
TRBV27	16	TRBD2	.	TRBJ2-5	TGTGCCAGCAGTTTTTCTTATAGCGGGAGCGGGGAGACCCAGTACTTC	CASSFSYSGSGETQYF
TRBV29-1	21	TRBD1	.	TRBJ2-5	TGCAGCGTTGTCGGACAGGGCGGTCAAGCAGCCCACAGTGGGGTTCACGAGACCCAGTACTTC	CSVVGQGGQAAHSGVHETQYF
TRBV2	13	.	once	TRBJ2-7	TGTGCCAGCAGGGCGGGCTCAACCTACGAGCAGTACTTC	CASRAGSTYEQYF
TRBV3-1/TRBV3-2	14	.	.	TRBJ1-4	TGTGCCAGCACCCCGGGACACTTCAATGAAAAACTGTTTTTT	CASTPGHFNEKLFF
TRBV5-1	14	.	.	TRBJ2-3	TGCGCCAGCAGCTCAAAGACAGGGAGGGATACGCAGTATTTT	CASSSKTGRDTQYF
TRBV28	12	.	few	TRBJ2-7	TGTGCCAGCGCAGACGGGGTATACGAGCAGTACTTC	CASADGVYEQYF
TRBV28	14	.	.	TRBJ2-7	TGTGCCAGCAGTTTACCCAGTAACTCCTACGAGCAGTACTTC	CASSLPSNSYEQYF
TRBV19	13	TRBD1	.	TRBJ2-7	TGTGCCAGCCGACAGGGCGCAACCTACGAGCAGTACTTC	CASRQGATYEQYF
TRBV10-2	14	.	few	TRBJ1-3	TGCGCCAGCAGTGCATCCGGGAGCGGTAACACCATATATTTT	CASSASGSGNTIYF
TRBV7-2	14	.	many	TRBJ2-2	TGTGCCAGCAGCTCGGACTTTTCTACCGGGGAGCTGTTTTTT	CASSSDFSTGELFF
TRBV6-5	15	.	.	TRBJ1-6	TGTGCCAGCAGTTACGAGGGCAGAGAAAATTCACCCCTCCACTTT	CASSYEGRENSPLHF
TRBV9	15	TRBD1	.	TRBJ2-3	TGTGCCAGCAGCGGTCAGGGGGCCTCCACAGATACGCAGTATTTT	CASSGQGASTDTQYF
TRBV5-6	16	.	.	TRBJ1-2	TGTGCCAGCAGCTTGGTCGCAGGGCGATTGATCTACGGCTACACCTTC	CASSLVAGRLIYGYTF
TRBV5-4	13	.	.	TRBJ1-1	TGTGCCAGCACCGGGACACTGAATACTGAAGCTTTCTTT	CASTGTLNTEAFF
TRBV2	15	.	.	TRBJ2-5	TGTGCCAGCCTTAGTGAAGAGGGCTTCGCGGAGACCCAGTACTTC	CASLSEEGFAETQYF
TRBV6-1	16	.	.	TRBJ1-5	TGTGCCAGCAGTGAACTGGGGACAATTAGCAATCAGCCCCAGCATTTT	CASSELGTISNQPQHF
TRBV5-8	19	TRBD1	few	TRBJ1-2	TGTGCCAGCAGCTTGATCCGCGGGACAGGGACACTAACTAACTATGGCTACACCTTC	CASSLIRGTGTLTNYGYTF
TRBV27	11	.	.	TRBJ2-7	TGTGCCAGCAGTCTCTCCTACGAGCAGTACTTC	CASSLSYEQYF
TRBV14	15	TRBD1	.	TRBJ2-3	TGTGCCAGCAGCCCCCGGGACAGATACACAGATACGCAGTATTTT	CASSPRDRYTDTQYF
TRBV24-1	13	.	.	TRBJ2-3	TGTGCCACCATGGACAAAAGCACAGATACGCAGTATTTT	CATMDKSTDTQYF
TRBV7-8	13	.	.	TRBJ2-1	TGTGCCAGCAGCTACAGGGTTCAGCATGAGCAGTTCTTC	CASSYRVQHEQFF
TRBV28	21	TRBD1	few	TRBJ2-6	TGTGCCAGCAGTTTACTCCGGGACAGCAAACTTATTTTCACTGGGGCCAACGTCCTGACTTTC	CASSLLRDSKLIFTGANVLTF
TRBV5-1	16	TRBD2	.	TRBJ2-7	TGCGCCAGCAGCTCCCAAATAGCGGGGGGCCACTACGAGCAGTACTTC	CASSSQIAGGHYEQYF
TRBV18	16	.	.	TRBJ1-1	TGTGCCAGCTCACCACAGGGGCGAGGAATGAACACTGAAGCTTTCTTT	CASSPQGRGMNTEAFF
TRBV7-9	16	.	.	TRBJ2-2	TGTGCCAGCAGCGTTACAGGGATAGTTCGCACCGGGGAGCTGTTTTTT	CASSVTGIVRTGELFF
TRBV10-1	13	.	.	TRBJ1-5	TGCGCCAGCAGTGAAGGAGATGGTCAGCCCCAGCATTTT	CASSEGDGQPQHF
TRBV24-1	14	TRBD1	.	TRBJ2-7	TGTGCCACCAGTGATACGACAGGGGGGGACGAGCAGTACTTC	CATSDTTGGDEQYF
TRBV6-5	15	.	.	TRBJ2-3	TGTGCCAGCAGTCGCCCTCCAGCGGGCACAGATACGCAGTATTTT	CASSRPPAGTDTQYF
TRBV4-3	16	.	few	TRBJ1-1	TGCGCCAGCAGCCAAGAGGATGGGAGGGGCGGGACTGAAGCTTTCTTT	CASSQEDGRGGTEAFF
TRBV7-9	15	TRBD1	.	TRBJ2-7	TGTGCCAGCAGCACCGGACAGGGGAAGGCGTACGAGCAGTACTTC	CASSTGQGKAYEQYF
TRBV2	12	TRBD2	.	TRBJ2-7	TGTGCCAGCCGGGGGGATACCTACGAGCAGTACTTC	CASRGDTYEQYF
TRBV11-3	15	TRBD2	.	TRBJ2-1	TGTGCCAGCAGTAAGGGGACTAGCGAATACAATGAGCAGTTCTTC	CASSKGTSEYNEQFF
TRBV7-8	13	.	.	TRBJ1-6	TGTGCCAGCAGCTTACAGGGTTTGTCACCCCTCCACTTT	CASSLQGLSPLHF
TRBV7-2	16	TRBD1	.	TRBJ1-6	TGTGCCAGCAGCCCTCAAGGACAGGGAGGTGGTTCACCCCTCCACTTT	CASSPQGQGGGSPLHF
TRBV5-4	11	.	once	TRBJ2-1	TGTGCCAGCAGCTGGGCGGGTGAGCAGTTCTTC	CASSWAGEQFF
TRBV6-5	15	TRBD1	.	TRBJ2-1	TGTGCCAGCAGTCGCCGGACAGGCGCGAACAATGAGCAGTTCTTC	CASSRRTGANNEQFF
TRBV7-3	16	.	.	TRBJ2-3	TGTGCCAGCAGCCGGAGGACCGGCGGGTTGGGGGATACGCAGTATTTT	CASSRRTGGLGDTQYF
TRBV6-9	14	TRBD1	.	TRBJ2-5	TGTGCCAGCAGTTATCCCCGGACAGGACGGACCCAGTACTTC	CASSYPRTGRTQYF
TRBV6-2/TRBV6-3	17	.	.	TRBJ2-2	TGTGCCAGCAGTTACTCAAGACTAGTCCCCTTCCCCGGGGAGCTGTTTTTT	CASSYSRLVPFPGELFF
TRBV5-8	13	.	.	TRBJ1-2	TGTGCCAGCAGCCATAGAAGCGGCTATGGCTACACCTTC	CASSHRSGYGYTF
TRBV7-2	13	.	.	TRBJ1-2	TGTGCCAGCCGGGGGGCCGCAAACTATGGCTACACCTTC	CASRGAANYGYTF
TRBV15	17	.	.	TRBJ1-1	TGTGCCACCAGCAGAGATGGGGCAGGGTTTGGAGGGACTGAAGCTTTCTTT	CATSRDGAGFGGTEAFF
TRBV7-9	19	.	.	TRBJ1-5	TGTGCCAGCAGCTTAGGGCTAGGTTCGGTTATCAGTGGTTCGGAGCCCCAGCATTTT	CASSLGLGSVISGSEPQHF
TRBV7-9	12	.	.	TRBJ2-1	TGTGCCAGCAGCCTAGTGAGTGATGAGCAGTTCTTC	CASSLVSDEQFF
TRBV18	15	.	.	TRBJ1-1	TGTGCCAGCTCACTGGCGGCGGTGATGAACACTGAAGCTTTCTTT	CASSLAAVMNTEAFF
TRBV9	18	TRBD1	.	TRBJ2-1	TGTGCCAGCAGCGAAACGACGGACAGGGGGCGCAAAGGGGGTGAGCAGTTCTTC	CASSETTDRGRKGGEQFF
TRBV29-1	13	.	.	TRBJ2-7	TGCAGCGCGAACCAGGGTCCCACCTACGAGCAGTACTTC	CSANQGPTYEQYF
TRBV7-9	16	.	.	TRBJ2-7	TGTGCCAGCAGCTTAGTTCTTTCCGGCAGGTCCTACGAGCAGTACTTC	CASSLVLSGRSYEQYF
TRBV5-1	14	TRBD1	.	TRBJ1-3	TGCGCCAGCACTTCAGGGGGCACTGGAAACACCATATATTTT	CASTSGGTGNTIYF